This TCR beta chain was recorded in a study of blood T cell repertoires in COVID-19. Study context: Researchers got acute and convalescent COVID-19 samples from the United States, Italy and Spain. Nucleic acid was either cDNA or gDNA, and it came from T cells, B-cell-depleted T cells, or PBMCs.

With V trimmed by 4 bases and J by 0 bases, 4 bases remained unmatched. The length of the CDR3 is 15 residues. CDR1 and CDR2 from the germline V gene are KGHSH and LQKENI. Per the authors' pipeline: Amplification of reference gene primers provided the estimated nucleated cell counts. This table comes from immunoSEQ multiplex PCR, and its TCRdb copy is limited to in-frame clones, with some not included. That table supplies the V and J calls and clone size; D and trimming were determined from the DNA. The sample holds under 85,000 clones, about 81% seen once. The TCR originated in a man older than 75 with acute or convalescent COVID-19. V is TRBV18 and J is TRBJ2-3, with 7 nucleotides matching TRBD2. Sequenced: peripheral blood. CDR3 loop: CASSLLAASTDTQYF. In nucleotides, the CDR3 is TGTGCCAGCTCACTTCTAGCGGCTAGCACAGATACGCAGTATTTT.